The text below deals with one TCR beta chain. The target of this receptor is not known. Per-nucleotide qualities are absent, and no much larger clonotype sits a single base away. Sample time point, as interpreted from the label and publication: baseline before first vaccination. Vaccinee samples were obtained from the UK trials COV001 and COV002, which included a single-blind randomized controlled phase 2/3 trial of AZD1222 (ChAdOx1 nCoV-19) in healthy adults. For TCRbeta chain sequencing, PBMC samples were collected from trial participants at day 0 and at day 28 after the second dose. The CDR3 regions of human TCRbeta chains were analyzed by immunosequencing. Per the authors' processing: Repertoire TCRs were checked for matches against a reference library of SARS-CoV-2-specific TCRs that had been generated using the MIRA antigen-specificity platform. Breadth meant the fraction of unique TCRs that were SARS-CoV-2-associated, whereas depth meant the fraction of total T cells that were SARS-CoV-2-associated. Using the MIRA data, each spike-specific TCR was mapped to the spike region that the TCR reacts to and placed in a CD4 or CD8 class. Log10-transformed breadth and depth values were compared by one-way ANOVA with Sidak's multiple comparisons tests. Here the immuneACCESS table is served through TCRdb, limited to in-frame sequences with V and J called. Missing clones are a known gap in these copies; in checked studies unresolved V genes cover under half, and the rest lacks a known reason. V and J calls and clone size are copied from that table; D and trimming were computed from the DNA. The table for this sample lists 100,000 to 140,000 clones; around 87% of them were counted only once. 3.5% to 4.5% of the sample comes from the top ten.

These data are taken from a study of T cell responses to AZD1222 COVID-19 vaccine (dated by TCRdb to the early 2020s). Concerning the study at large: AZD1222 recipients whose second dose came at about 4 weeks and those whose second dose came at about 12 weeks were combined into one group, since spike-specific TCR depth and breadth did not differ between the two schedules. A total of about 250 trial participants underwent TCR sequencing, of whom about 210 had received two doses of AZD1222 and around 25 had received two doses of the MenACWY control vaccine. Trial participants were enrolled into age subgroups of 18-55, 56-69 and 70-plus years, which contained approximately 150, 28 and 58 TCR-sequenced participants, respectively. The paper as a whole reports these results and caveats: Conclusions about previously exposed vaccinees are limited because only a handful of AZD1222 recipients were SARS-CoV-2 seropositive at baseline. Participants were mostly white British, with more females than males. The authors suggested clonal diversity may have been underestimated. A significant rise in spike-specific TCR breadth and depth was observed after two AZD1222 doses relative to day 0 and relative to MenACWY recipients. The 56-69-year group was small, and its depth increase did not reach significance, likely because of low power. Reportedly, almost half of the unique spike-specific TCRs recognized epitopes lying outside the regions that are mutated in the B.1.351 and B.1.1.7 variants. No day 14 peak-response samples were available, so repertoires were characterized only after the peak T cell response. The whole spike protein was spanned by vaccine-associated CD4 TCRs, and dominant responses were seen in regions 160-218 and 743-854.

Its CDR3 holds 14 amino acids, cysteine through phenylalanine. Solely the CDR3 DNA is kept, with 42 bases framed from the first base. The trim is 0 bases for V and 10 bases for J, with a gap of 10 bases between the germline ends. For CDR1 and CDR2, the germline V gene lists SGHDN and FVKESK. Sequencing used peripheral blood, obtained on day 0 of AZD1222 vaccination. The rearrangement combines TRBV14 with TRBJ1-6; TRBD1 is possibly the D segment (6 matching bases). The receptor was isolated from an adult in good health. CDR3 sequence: CASSQDRGESPLHF. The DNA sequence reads TGTGCCAGCAGCCAAGATAGGGGGGAGTCACCCCTCCACTTT. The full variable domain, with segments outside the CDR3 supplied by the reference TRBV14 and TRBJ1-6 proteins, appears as EAGVTQFPSHSVIEKGQTVTLRCDPISGHDNLYWYRRVMGKEIKFLLHFVKESKQDESGMPNNRFLAERTGGTYSTLKVQPAELEDSGVYFCASSQDRGESPLHFGNGTRLTVT.